The next 10 T cell receptor beta chains were all read from a single sample in a study of T cells in Graves' hyperthyroidism and ophthalmopathy. What was amplified from RNA transcripts were TCR beta CDR3 regions. The TCR CDR3 first-round RT-PCR relied on the HTBI primer set. A single record per CDR3 protein comes from TCRdb applying MiXCR to the multiplex PCR reads. In the table there are around 500,000 distinct CDR3 sequences, about 22% of which are singletons. Sequenced material: blood. The receptors were gathered from a woman in her sixties or seventies with Graves' ophthalmopathy.

The genes are TRBV5-5 and TRBJ1-3; perhaps TRBD1 as D (6 bases). The germline V gene encodes CDR1 SGHKS and CDR2 YYEKEE (reference sequence). V lost 5 bases to trimming and J lost 9 bases, with 15 bases between them. The CDR3 is 13 residues long. CDR3 nucleotide sequence: TGTGCCAGCAGTTATACAGGGTCCCTCACCATATATTTT. Translated, it gives CASSYTGSLTIYF.

This chain uses TRBV5-1 with TRBJ2-7, with D unclear. V lost 3 bases to trimming and J lost 3 bases, with 10 bases between them. This CDR3 spans 13 amino acids. CDR1 SGHRS and CDR2 YFSETQ come from the germline V gene. CDR3: CASSWIGDYEQYF. CDR3 nucleotide sequence: TGCGCCAGCAGCTGGATTGGAGACTACGAGCAGTACTTC.

The chain employs TRBV12-3 or TRBV12-4 and TRBJ1-3; D may be TRBD1 (5 bases). The CDR3 consists of 13 residues. With 6 bases removed from V and 8 bases from J, the gap between germline ends came to 14 bases. The CDR3 bases are TGTGCCAGCAGCCTGGGGACGGTAGACACCATATATTTT. This codes for CASSLGTVDTIYF.

This clonotype was counted ten times or more. The rearrangement joins TRBV27 to TRBJ1-6, with 8 bases identical to TRBD1. Per the germline V gene, CDR1 is MNHEY and CDR2 is SMNVEV (reference sequence). The V segment lost 6 bases and the J segment 9 bases; nucleotides outside the gene matches: 4. The CDR3 consists of 13 residues. The CDR3 DNA reads as TGTGCCAGCAGACCTCAGGGGGCTTCACCCCTCCACTTT. This translates into CASRPQGASPLHF.

This clonotype was counted ten times or more. This chain connects TRBV12-3 or TRBV12-4 to TRBJ2-7, with D possibly being TRBD2 (6 bases). Trimming removed 2 bases at V and 6 bases at J, with 17 bases between. The CDR3 length is 15 residues. The CDR3, as DNA: TGTGCCAGCAGTTTAACGTCGGGAGTGAATGGCGAGCAGTACTTC. It codes for CASSLTSGVNGEQYF.

This clonotype showed up many times. The chain recombines TRBV28 with TRBJ1-5, with D perhaps TRBD1 (6 bases). The CDR3 extends over 15 amino acids. CDR1 and CDR2 (germline): MDHEN, SYDVKM. V shed 6 bases and J shed 4 bases, with 16 bases lying between them. The CDR3 bases are TGTGCCAGCAGGACCCCCTCACAGGGAAATCAGCCCCAGCATTTT. It specifies CASRTPSQGNQPQHF.

The chain is built from TRBV7-2 and TRBJ1-5; D not resolved. The germline CDR1 and CDR2 sequences are SGHTA and FQGNSA. This CDR3 spans 14 amino acids. V lost 7 bases and J 1 base, leaving 11 bases between the germline ends. CDR3 protein: CASTPRLSNQPQHF. The CDR3 DNA reads TGTGCCAGCACCCCCCGACTGAGCAATCAGCCCCAGCATTTT.

V is TRBV10-1 and J is TRBJ2-1; TRBD2 matches at 7 bases. This CDR3 contains 16 residues. Unmatched junction bases numbered 5, after V lost 3 bases and J lost 0 bases. Germline lookup yields CDR1 WNHNN and CDR2 SYGVQD (reference sequence). The CDR3 sequence: CASSDQPGGSYNEQFF. The CDR3 DNA reads TGCGCCAGCAGTGACCAGCCGGGAGGCTCCTACAATGAGCAGTTCTTC.

This CDR3 is CASTRRPRGSTGANVLTF. As DNA, the CDR3 is TGTGCCAGCACCCGACGCCCGAGGGGTAGTACTGGGGCCAACGTCCTGACTTTC. The chain couples TRBV7-2 to TRBJ2-6, with D perhaps TRBD1 or TRBD2 (5 bases each). The CDR3 extends over 18 amino acids. The germline CDR1 and CDR2 sequences are SGHTA and FQGNSA. Trimming took off 7 bases at V and 2 bases at J, with 21 bases between the two ends.

The gene calls are TRBV5-1 and TRBJ1-1, with TRBD1 matching 10 bases. The length of the CDR3 is 16 residues. From germline, CDR1 is SGHRS and CDR2 YFSETQ. V shed 1 base, J shed 3 bases, and the junction held 6 bases outside the gene matches. CDR3 amino acids: CASSLLTGGGHTEAFF. The CDR3 nucleotides read TGCGCCAGCAGCTTGTTGACAGGGGGCGGACACACTGAAGCTTTCTTT.